This T cell receptor (beta chain) is from a study of T cells after yellow fever vaccination. The overall study: SMART-Seq v4 Ultra Low Input prepared libraries from low-cell fractions. General study points: Bulk-population clonotypes that are abundant could appear as contaminants in FACS-sorted repertoires. At approximately 96% for CD4 and over 80% for CD8, most primary-vaccination clones showed up again after the booster.

Generation of TCR cDNA used 5'RACE template switching (which added a universal primer site and UMIs). TCRdb reanalysed the 5' RACE reads using MiXCR and keeps one entry per CDR3 protein. This table has about 260,000 distinct CDR3 sequences, 3.6% appearing once. At least ten counts were recorded for this clonotype. Antigen unknown. J was trimmed by 2 bases and V by 5 bases; bases with no gene match: 2. Per germline, CDR1 MGHDK and CDR2 SYGVNS. The CDR3 spans 14 residues. The rearrangement uses TRBV25-1 and TRBJ2-7, with 11 positions matching TRBD2. The TCR sequence derives from a man between 18 and 35 years old who received the YFV17D yellow fever vaccine. The sequenced sample was PBMCs, obtained 15 days after the yellow fever booster vaccination. DNA of the CDR3: TGTGCCAGCAGTCCTAGCGGGGGGACCTACGAGCAGTACTTC. Translating gives CASSPSGGTYEQYF.